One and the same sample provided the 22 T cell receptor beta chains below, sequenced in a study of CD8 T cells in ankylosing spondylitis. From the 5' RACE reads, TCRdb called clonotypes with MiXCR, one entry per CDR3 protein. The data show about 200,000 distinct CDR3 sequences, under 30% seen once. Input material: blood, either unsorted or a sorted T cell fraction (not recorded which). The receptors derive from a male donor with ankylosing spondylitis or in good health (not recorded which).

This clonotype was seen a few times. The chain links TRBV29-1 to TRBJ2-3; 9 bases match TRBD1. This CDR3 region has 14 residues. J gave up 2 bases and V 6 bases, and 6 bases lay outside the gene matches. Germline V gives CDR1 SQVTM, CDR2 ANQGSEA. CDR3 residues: CSVTGQGHTDTQYF. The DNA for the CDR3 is TGCAGCGTCACAGGACAGGGGCACACAGATACGCAGTATTTT.

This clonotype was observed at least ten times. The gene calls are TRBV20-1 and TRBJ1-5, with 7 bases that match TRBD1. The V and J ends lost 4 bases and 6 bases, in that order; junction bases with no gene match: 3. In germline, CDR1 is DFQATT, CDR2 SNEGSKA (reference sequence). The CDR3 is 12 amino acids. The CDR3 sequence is CSATDRVQPQHF. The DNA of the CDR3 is TGCAGTGCTACTGACAGGGTTCAGCCCCAGCATTTT.

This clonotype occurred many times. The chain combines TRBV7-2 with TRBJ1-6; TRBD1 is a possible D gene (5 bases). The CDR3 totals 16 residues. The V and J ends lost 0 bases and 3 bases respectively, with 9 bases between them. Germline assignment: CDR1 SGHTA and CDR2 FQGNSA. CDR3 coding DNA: TGTGCCAGCAGCTTAGCTTCGACAGTCTATAATTCACCCCTCCACTTT. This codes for CASSLASTVYNSPLHF. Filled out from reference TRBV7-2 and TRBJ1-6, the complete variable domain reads GAGVSQSPSNKVTEKGKDVELRCDPISGHTALYWYRQSLGQGLEFLIYFQGNSAPDKSGLPSDRFSAERTGGSVSTLTIQRTQQEDSAVYLCASSLASTVYNSPLHFGNGTRLTVT.

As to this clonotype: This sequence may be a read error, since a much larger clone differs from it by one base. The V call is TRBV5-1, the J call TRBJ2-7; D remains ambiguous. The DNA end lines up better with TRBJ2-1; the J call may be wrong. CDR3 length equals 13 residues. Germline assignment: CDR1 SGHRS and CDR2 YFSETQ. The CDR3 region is CASSLGLDGEQFF. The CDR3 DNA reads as TGCGCCAGCAGCTTGGGTTTGGATGGCGAGCAGTTCTTC.

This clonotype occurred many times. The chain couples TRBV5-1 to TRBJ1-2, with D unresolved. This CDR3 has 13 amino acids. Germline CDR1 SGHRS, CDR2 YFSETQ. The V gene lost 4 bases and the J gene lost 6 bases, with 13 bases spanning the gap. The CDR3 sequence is CASSPGPRDGYTF. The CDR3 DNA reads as TGCGCCAGCAGCCCCGGACCACGGGATGGCTACACCTTC.

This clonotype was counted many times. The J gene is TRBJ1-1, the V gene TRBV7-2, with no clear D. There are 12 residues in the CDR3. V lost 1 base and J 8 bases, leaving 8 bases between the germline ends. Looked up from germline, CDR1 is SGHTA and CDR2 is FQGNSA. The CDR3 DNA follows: TGTGCCAGCAGCTTAGAATGGAAAGAAGCTTTCTTT. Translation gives CASSLEWKEAFF.

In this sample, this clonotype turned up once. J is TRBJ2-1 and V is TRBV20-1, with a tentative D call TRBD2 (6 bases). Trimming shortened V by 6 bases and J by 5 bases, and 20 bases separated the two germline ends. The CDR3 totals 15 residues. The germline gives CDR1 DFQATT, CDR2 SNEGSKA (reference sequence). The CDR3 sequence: CSAPPGTSKNNEQFF. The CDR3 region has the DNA TGCAGTGCGCCCCCGGGGACTTCCAAAAACAATGAGCAGTTCTTC.

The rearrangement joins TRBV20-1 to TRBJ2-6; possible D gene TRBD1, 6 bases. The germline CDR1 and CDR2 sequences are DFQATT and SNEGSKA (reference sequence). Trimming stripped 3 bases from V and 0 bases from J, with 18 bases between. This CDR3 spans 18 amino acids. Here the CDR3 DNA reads TGCAGTGCTAGGGATGGGGCAGGGGTGATCTCTGGGGCCAACGTCCTGACTTTC. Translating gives CSARDGAGVISGANVLTF.

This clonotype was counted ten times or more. In nucleotides, the CDR3 is TGCAGTGCTAGACTACCCCGGGACGGACTCTACGAGCAGTACTTC. Its protein product is CSARLPRDGLYEQYF. The chain joins TRBV20-1 to TRBJ2-7; either TRBD1 or TRBD2 may supply D (5 bases each). Germline lookup yields CDR1 DFQATT and CDR2 SNEGSKA (reference sequence). V shed 2 bases and J shed 3 bases, with 17 bases lying between them. The CDR3 length is 15 residues.

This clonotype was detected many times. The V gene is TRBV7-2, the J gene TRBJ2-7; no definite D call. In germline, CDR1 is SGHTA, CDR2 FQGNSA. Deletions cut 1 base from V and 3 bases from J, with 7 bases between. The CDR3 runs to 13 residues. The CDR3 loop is CASSLELIYEQYF. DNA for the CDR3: TGTGCCAGCAGCTTAGAACTAATCTACGAGCAGTACTTC.

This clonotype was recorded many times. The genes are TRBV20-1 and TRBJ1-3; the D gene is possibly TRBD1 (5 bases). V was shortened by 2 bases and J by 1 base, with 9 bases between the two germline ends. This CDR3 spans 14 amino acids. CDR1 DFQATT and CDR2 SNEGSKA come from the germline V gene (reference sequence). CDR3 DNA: TGCAGTGCTAGACGGGGGGAGTCTGGAAACACCATATATTTT. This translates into CSARRGESGNTIYF.

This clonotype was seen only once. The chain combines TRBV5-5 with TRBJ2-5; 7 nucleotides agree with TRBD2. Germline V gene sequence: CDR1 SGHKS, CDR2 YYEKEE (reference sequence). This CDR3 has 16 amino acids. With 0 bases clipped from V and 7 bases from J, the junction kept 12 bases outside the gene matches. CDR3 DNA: TGTGCCAGCAGCTTGGGGCTAGCGGAGTGGACGGGGACCCAGTACTTC. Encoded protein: CASSLGLAEWTGTQYF.

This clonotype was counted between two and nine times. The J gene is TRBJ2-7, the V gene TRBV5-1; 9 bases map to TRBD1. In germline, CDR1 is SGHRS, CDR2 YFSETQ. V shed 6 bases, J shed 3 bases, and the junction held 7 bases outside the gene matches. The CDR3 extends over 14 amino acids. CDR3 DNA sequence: TGCGCCAGCACCCAGACAGGGGGAAACTACGAGCAGTACTTC. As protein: CASTQTGGNYEQYF.

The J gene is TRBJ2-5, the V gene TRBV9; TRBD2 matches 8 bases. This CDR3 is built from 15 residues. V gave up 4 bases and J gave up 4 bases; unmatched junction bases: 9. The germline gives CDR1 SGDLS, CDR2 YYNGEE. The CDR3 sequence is CASSPRTSTGETQYF. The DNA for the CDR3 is TGTGCCAGCAGCCCTCGGACTAGCACGGGAGAGACCCAGTACTTC. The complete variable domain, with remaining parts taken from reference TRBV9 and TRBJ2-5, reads DSGVTQTPKHLITATGQRVTLRCSPRSGDLSVYWYQQSLDQGLQFLIQYYNGEERAKGNILERFSAQQFPDLHSELNLSSLELGDSALYFCASSPRTSTGETQYFGPGTRLLVL.

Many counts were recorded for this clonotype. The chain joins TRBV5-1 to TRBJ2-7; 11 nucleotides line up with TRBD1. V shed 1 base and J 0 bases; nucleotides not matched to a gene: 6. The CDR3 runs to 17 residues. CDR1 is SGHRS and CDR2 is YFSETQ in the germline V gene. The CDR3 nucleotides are TGCGCCAGCAGCTTGTCGGTCGGGACAGGGGGCTCCTACGAGCAGTACTTC. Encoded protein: CASSLSVGTGGSYEQYF.

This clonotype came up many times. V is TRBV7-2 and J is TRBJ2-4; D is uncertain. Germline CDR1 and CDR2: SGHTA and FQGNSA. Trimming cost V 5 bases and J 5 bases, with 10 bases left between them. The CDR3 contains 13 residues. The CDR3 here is CASSPDLQNIQYF. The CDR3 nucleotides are TGTGCCAGCAGCCCTGACCTACAAAACATTCAGTACTTC.

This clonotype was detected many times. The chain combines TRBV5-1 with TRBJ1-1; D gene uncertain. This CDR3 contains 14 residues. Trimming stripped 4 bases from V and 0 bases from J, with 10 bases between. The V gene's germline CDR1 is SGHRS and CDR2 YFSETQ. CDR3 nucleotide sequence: TGCGCCAGCAGCGTTCAATACATGAACACTGAAGCTTTCTTT. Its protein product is CASSVQYMNTEAFF.

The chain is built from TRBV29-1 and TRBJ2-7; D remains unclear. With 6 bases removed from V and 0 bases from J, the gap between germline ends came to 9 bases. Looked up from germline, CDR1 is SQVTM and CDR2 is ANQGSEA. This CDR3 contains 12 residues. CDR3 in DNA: TGCAGCGTACTACAGAGCTCCTACGAGCAGTACTTC. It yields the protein CSVLQSSYEQYF.

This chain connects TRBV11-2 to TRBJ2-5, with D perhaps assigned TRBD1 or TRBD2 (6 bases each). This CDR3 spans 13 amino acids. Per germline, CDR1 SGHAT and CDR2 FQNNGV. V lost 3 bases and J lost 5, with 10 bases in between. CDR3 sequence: CASSLWRGETQYF. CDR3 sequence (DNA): TGTGCCAGCAGCTTGTGGAGGGGGGAGACCCAGTACTTC.

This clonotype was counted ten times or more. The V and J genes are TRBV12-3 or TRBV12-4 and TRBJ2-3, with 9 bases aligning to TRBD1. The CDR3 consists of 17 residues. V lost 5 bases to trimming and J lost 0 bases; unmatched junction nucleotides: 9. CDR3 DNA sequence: TGTGCCAGCAGTATTAATACAGGGGGCCCTAGCACAGATACGCAGTATTTT. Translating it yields CASSINTGGPSTDTQYF.

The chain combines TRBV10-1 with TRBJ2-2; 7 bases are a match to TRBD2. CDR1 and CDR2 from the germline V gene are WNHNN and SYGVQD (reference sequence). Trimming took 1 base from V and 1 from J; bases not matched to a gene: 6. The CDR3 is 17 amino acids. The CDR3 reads CASSELTLAENTGELFF. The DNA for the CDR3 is TGCGCCAGCAGTGAGTTAACGCTAGCGGAGAACACCGGGGAGCTGTTTTTT.

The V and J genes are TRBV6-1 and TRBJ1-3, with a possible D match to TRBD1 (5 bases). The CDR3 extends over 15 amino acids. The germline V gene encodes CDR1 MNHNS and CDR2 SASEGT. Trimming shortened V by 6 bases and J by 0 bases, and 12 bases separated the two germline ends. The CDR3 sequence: CASSSGRLSGNTIYF. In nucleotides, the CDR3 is TGTGCCAGCAGCTCGGGACGGCTCTCTGGAAACACCATATATTTT.